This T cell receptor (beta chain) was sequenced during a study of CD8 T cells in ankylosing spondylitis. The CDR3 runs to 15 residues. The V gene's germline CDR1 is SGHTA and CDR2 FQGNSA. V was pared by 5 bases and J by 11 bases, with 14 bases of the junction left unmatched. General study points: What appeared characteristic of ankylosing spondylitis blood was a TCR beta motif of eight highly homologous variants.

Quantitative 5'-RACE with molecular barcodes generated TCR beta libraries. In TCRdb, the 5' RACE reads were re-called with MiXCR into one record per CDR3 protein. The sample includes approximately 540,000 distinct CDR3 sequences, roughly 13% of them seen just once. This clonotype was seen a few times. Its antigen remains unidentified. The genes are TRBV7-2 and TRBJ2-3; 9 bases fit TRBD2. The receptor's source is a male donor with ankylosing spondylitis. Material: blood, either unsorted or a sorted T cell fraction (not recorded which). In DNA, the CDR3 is TGTGCCAGCAGCACAGAGGGGCGGGAGGGCCTCGGGCAGTATTTT. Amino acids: CASSTEGREGLGQYF.